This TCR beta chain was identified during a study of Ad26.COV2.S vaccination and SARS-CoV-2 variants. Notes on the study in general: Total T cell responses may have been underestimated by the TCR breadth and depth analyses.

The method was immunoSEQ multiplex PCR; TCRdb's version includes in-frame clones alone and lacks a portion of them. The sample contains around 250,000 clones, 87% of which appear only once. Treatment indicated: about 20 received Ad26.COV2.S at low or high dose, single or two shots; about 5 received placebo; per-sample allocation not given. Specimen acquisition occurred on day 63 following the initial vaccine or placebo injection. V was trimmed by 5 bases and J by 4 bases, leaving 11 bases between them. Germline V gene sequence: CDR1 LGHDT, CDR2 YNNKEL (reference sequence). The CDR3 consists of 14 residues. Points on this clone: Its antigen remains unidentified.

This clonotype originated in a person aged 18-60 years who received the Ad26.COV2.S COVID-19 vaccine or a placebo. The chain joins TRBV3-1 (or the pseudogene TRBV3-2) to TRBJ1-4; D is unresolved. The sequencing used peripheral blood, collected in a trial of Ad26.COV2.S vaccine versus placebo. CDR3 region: CASSEVLYNEKLFF. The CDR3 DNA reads TGTGCCAGCAGCGAGGTCTTATATAATGAAAAACTGTTTTTT.